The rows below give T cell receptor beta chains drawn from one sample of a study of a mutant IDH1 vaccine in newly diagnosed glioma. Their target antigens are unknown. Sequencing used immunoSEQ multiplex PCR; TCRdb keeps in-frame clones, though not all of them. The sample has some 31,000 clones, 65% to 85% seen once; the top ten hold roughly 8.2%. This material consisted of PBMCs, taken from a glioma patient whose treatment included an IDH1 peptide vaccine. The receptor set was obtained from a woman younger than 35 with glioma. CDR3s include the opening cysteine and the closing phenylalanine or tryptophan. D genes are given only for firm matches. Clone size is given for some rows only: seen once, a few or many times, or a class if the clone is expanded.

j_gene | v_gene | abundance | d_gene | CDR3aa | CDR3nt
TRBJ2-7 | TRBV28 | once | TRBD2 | CASRTGTSGSSYEQYF | TGTGCCAGCAGAACTGGGACTAGCGGGAGCTCCTACGAGCAGTACTTC
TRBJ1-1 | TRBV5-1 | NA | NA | CASRAPVMNTEAFF | TGCGCCAGCAGGGCCCCGGTAATGAACACTGAAGCTTTCTTT
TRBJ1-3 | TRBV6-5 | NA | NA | CASRGLGGHIYF | TGTGCCAGCAGGGGTCTGGGAGGTCACATATATTTT
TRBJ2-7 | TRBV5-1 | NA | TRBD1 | CASGGQGPYEQYF | TGCGCCAGCGGCGGACAGGGCCCCTACGAGCAGTACTTC
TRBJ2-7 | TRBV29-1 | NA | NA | CSVVPTSSSSYEQYF | TGCAGCGTCGTCCCGACTAGTTCGTCTTCCTACGAGCAGTACTTC
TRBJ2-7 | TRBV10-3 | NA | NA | CAISPGLNFYEQYF | TGTGCCATCAGCCCTGGACTCAACTTCTACGAGCAGTACTTC
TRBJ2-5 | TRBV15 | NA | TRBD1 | CATSDGQGAKTQYF | TGTGCCACCAGCGACGGACAGGGGGCGAAGACCCAGTACTTC
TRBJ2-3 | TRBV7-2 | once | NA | CASSLGGVNRDTQYF | TGTGCCAGCAGCTTAGGAGGGGTTAACAGGGACACGCAGTATTTT
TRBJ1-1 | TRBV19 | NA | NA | CASSPKTNTEAFF | TGTGCCAGTAGTCCAAAGACAAACACTGAAGCTTTCTTT
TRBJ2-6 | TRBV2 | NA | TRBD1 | CASSEGARDSARRTGANVLTF | TGTGCCAGCAGTGAAGGGGCCCGGGACAGCGCCAGGAGGACTGGGGCCAACGTCCTGACTTTC
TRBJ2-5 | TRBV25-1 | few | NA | CASSEVTGRGEQETQYF | TGTGCCAGCAGTGAAGTGACAGGGAGGGGGGAACAAGAGACCCAGTACTTC